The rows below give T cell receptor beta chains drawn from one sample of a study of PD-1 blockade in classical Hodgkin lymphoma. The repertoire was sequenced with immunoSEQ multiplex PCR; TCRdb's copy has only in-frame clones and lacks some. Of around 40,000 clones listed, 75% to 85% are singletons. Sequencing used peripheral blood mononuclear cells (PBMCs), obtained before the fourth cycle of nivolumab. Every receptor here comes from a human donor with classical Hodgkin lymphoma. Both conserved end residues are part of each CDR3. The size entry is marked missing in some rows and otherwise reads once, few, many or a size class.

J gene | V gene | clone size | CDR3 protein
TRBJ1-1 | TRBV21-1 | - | CASSNHRGLNTEAFF
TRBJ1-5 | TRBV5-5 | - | CASSLGSERPQHF
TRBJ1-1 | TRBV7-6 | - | CASSLQGGNTEAFF
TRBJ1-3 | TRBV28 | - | CASSTQRGRRTNSGNTIYF
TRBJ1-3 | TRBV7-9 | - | CASSPSRGRYTIYF
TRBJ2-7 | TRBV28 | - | CASSRLDESHEQYF
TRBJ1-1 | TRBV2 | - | CASSEQRRNTEAFF
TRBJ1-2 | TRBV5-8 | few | CASSLVTGGAHGYTF
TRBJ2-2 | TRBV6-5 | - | CASKWGQGGTGELFF
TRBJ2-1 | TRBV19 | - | CASSTARTGANEQFF
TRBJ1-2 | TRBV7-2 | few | CASTENYGYTF
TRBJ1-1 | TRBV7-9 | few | CASSFERLTEAFF
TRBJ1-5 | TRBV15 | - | CATSRVGWDNNQPQHF
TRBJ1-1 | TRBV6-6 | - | CASSSLATGGSAFF
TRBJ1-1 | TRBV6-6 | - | CASSYRQLATEAFF
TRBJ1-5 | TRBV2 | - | CASSEDASQHF
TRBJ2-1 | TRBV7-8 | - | CASSLAGWKGQGYNEQFF
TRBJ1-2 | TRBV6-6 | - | CASSKQGARGYTF
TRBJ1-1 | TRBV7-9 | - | CASSTVTRTEAFF
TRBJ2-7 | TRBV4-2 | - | CASSRSLAGQGVYEQYF
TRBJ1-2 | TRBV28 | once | CASSPLGVTTNYGYTF
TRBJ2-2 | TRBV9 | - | CASSVRQANTGELFF
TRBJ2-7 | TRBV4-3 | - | CASSHRDTGSYEQYF
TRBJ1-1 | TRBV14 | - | CASHGAGSSFEAFF
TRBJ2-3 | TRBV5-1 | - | CASSFSIAGVGDTQYF
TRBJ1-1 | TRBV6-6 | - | CASSYGRQGRGTEAFF
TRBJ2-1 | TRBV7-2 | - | CASSLDQGSGYNEQFF
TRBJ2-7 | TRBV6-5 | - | CASKGPGIYEQYF
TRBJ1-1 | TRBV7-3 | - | CASSLGAGTEAFF
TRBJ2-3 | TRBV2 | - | CASGPQRGLSGDTQYF
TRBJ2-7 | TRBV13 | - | CASSFWTSGGYEQYF
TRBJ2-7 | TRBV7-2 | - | CASSFRGGDYEQYF
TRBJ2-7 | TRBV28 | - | CASTPPGRVYEQYF
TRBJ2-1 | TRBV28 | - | CASLGAGGLYVEQFF
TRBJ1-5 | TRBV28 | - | CASMSGNQPQHF
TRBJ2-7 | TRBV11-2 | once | CASSLRGGLAHEQYF
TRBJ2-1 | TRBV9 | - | CASSGPSGGAYNEQFF
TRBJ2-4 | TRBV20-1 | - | CSATGQDIQYF
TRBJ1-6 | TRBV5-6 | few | CASSLAWTGFERRDSPLHF
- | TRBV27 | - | CASSPRTGRDEQYF
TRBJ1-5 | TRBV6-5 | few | CASSYRANQPQHF
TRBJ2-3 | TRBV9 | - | CASSPRAGDTDTQYF